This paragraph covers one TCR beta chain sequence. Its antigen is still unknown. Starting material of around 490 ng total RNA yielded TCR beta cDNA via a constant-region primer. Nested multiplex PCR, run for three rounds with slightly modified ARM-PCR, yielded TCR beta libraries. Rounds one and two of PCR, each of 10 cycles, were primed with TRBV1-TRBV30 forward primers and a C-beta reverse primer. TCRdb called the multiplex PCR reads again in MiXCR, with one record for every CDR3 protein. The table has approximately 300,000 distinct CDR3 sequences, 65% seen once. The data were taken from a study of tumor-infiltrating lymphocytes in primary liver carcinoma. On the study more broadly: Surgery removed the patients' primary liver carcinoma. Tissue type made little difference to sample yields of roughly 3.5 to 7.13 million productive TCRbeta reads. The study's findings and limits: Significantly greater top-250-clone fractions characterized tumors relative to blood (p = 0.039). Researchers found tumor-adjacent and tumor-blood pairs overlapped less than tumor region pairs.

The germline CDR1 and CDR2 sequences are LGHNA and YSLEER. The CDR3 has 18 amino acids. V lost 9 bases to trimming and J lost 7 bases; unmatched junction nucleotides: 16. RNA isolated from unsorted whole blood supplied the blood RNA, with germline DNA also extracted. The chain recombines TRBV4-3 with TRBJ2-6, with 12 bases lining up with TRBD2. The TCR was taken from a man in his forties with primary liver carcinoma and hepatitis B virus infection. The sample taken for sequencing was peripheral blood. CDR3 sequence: CASSSGLAGISSANVLTF. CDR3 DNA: TGCGCCAGTAGTTCCGGACTAGCGGGAATTTCTAGTGCCAACGTCCTGACTTTC.